The source of this T cell receptor (beta chain) is a study of T cell responses to AZD1222 COVID-19 vaccine. Germline V gene data show CDR1 as SEHNR and CDR2 as FQNEAQ (reference sequence). The CDR3 length is 13 residues. Trimming stripped 8 bases from V and 5 bases from J, with 15 bases between. Broader study findings: Vaccination with two AZD1222 doses was followed by a rise in Spike-specific TCR breadth and depth. Repertoires were collected only later (after the peak T cell response had occurred). The donor cohort was predominantly white British with a female majority, and clonal diversity may have been underestimated.

As concerns this clone: Its antigen is not identified.

The method was immunoSEQ multiplex PCR; TCRdb's version includes in-frame clones alone and lacks a portion of them. In the table there are more than 60,000 clones, roughly 87% of which are singletons. This TCR was recovered from an adult in good health. The sample was peripheral blood, taken on day 0 of AZD1222 vaccination. The chain has TRBV7-9 and TRBJ1-1; D uncertain. CDR3 loop: CASSYSRETEAFF. The CDR3 DNA reads TGTGCCAGCTCGTACTCACGGGAGACTGAAGCTTTCTTT. The full variable domain, in which reference TRBV7-9 and TRBJ1-1 provide the parts outside the CDR3, is DTGVSQNPRHKITKRGQNVTFRCDPISEHNRLYWYRQTLGQGPEFLTYFQNEAQLEKSRLLSDRFSAERPKGSFSTLEIQRTEQGDSAMYLCASSYSRETEAFFGQGTRLTVV.